These T cell receptor beta chains were read from a single sample in a study of T cell responses to AZD1222 COVID-19 vaccine. Generated by immunoSEQ multiplex PCR, the TCRdb table keeps only in-frame clones and is missing some. The data hold about 85,000 clones, with 80% to 90% observed a single time. Specimen: peripheral blood, collected on day 0 of AZD1222 vaccination. These receptors were collected from an adult in good health. CDR3s include the opening cysteine and the closing phenylalanine or tryptophan. D genes are given only for firm matches. A clone size is listed for some rows: how often the clone was seen (once, few, many), or a class if it is expanded.

TRBJ2-1 TRBV7-2 once - TGTGCCAGCAGCTTAATTCGGGCGGACAATGAGCAGTTCTTC CASSLIRADNEQFF
TRBJ1-2 TRBV28 - - TGTGCCAGCAGTTTGAACGGGGGGATTGGCTACACCTTC CASSLNGGIGYTF
TRBJ1-1 TRBV19 few - TGTGCCAGTAGTATGCTCGGGGGCGTGAACACTGAAGCTTTCTTT CASSMLGGVNTEAFF
TRBJ2-1 TRBV28 - - TGTGCCAGCAGTTTTCCATTAGGGGTTTTATACAATGAGCAGTTCTTC CASSFPLGVLYNEQFF
TRBJ2-6 TRBV3-1/TRBV3-2 - - TGTGCCAGCAGCCAGCGGGGGGCAGGGGGCCAGCTGAGCTCTGGGGCCAACGTCCTGACTTTC CASSQRGAGGQLSSGANVLTF
TRBJ2-5 TRBV28 - - TGTGCCAGCAGTTTAGGGGCTGCGTACCAAGAGACCCAGTACTTC CASSLGAAYQETQYF
TRBJ2-1 TRBV2 - - TGTGCCAGCAGTGAAGGGCAGAGCTCCTACAATGAGCAGTTCTTC CASSEGQSSYNEQFF
TRBJ2-1 TRBV7-7 few - TGTGCCAGCAGCCCAGAATCCCTCAACTACAATGAGCAGTTCTTC CASSPESLNYNEQFF
TRBJ2-7 TRBV11-3 - - TGTGCCAGCAGCTTAGCCGGGTCAGACTACGAGCAGTACTTC CASSLAGSDYEQYF
TRBJ2-1 TRBV28 - - TGTGCCAGCAGTTCCCCGGGGAGGGGGGCCTACAATGAGCAGTTCTTC CASSSPGRGAYNEQFF
TRBJ2-2 TRBV5-4 - TRBD2 TGTGCCAGCAGCATAGCGGGAGGCGGTAACACCGGGGAGCTGTTTTTT CASSIAGGGNTGELFF
TRBJ2-7 TRBV9 once TRBD1 TGTGCCAGCAGCGTGGACAGGGCCGGCTACGAGCAGTACTTC CASSVDRAGYEQYF
TRBJ1-1 TRBV19 - TRBD1 TGTGCCAGTAGTATTCACGGACAGGGGGCGACTGAAGCTTTCTTT CASSIHGQGATEAFF
TRBJ1-4 TRBV5-1 few TRBD1 TGCGCCAGCAGCTCGGGGACAGGGGGTGGGGAAAAACTGTTTTTT CASSSGTGGGEKLFF
TRBJ1-4 TRBV19 - TRBD1 TGTGCCAGTACATTCCAGGGGGAAACAACTAATGAAAAACTGTTTTTT CASTFQGETTNEKLFF
TRBJ1-2 TRBV6-6 - - TGTGCCAGCAGTTGGGATCTAGACTATGGCTACACCTTC CASSWDLDYGYTF
TRBJ1-5 TRBV20-1 few - TGCAGTGCTAGTTTGGCCACGAGCAATCAGCCCCAGCATTTT CSASLATSNQPQHF
TRBJ1-1 TRBV21-1 - - TGTGCCAGCAGCAAAGAGACAGGGGGGAACACTGAAGCTTTCTTT CASSKETGGNTEAFF
TRBJ2-1 TRBV5-1 - - TGCGCCAGCAGCTTGAGCAGTACGGGCAATGAGCAGTTCTTC CASSLSSTGNEQFF
TRBJ2-2 TRBV7-8 - - TGTGCCAGCAGCTTAGGAGGGGCGGGGACCGGGGAGCTGTTTTTT CASSLGGAGTGELFF
TRBJ2-7 TRBV6-5 - TRBD2 TGTGCCAGCAGTTACTCTGCGGGAGGGCTGGGATACGAGCAGTACTTC CASSYSAGGLGYEQYF
TRBJ2-1 TRBV28 - - TGTGCCAGCAGTTTACTGGGGGAGAAGTTCAATGAGCAGTTCTTC CASSLLGEKFNEQFF
TRBJ2-1 TRBV9 - TRBD2 TGTGCCAGCACCTCGGGACTAGCGGCCTACAATGAGCAGTTCTTC CASTSGLAAYNEQFF
TRBJ1-1 TRBV7-2 - - TGTGCCAGCAGCTTTCCCCTGACGGGTAGAAACACTGAAGCTTTCTTT CASSFPLTGRNTEAFF
TRBJ2-1 TRBV7-9 once - TGTGCCAGCAGCGGGACCACCTACAATGAGCAGTTCTTC CASSGTTYNEQFF
TRBJ2-3 TRBV18 once - TGTGCCAGCTCACCACAGTACGGGGACGGCACAGATACGCAGTATTTT CASSPQYGDGTDTQYF
TRBJ2-7 TRBV6-5 - TRBD1 TGTGCCAGCAGAGGACAGGGGGCGAGGAACGAGCAGTACTTC CASRGQGARNEQYF
TRBJ2-5 TRBV6-6 - TRBD2 TGTGCCAGCAGTGAGGGGACGGGGGGTCAAGAGACCCAGTACTTC CASSEGTGGQETQYF